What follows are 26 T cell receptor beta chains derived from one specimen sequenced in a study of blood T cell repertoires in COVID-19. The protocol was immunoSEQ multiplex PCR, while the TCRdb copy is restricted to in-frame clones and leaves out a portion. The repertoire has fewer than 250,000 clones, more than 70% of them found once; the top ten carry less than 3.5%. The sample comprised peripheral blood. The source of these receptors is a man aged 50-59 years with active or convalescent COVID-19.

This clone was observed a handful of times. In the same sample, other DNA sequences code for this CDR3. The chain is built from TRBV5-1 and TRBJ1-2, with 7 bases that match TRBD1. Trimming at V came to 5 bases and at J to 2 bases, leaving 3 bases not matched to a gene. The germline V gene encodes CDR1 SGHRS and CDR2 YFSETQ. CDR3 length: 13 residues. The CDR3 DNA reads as TGCGCCAGCAGTCCGGACAGGAACTATGGCTACACCTTC. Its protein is CASSPDRNYGYTF.

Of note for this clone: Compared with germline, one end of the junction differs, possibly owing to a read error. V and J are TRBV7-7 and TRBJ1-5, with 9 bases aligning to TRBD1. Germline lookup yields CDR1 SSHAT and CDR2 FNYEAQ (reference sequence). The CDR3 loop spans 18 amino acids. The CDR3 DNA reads TGTGCTAGCAGCTTAGAGGGGGCGCGGTGGACAGGGGTCCAGCCCCAGCATTTT. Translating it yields CASSLEGARWTGVQPQHF.

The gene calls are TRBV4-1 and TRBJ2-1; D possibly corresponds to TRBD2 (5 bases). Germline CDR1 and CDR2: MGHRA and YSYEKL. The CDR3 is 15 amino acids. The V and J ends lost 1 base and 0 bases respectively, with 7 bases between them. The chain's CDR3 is CASSQGLPSYNEQFF. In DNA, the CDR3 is TGCGCCAGCAGCCAAGGACTACCCTCCTACAATGAGCAGTTCTTC.

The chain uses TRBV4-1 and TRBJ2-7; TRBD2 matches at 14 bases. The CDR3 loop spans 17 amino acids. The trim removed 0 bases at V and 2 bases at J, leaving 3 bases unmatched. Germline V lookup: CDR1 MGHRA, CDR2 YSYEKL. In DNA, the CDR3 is TGCGCCAGCAGCCAAGATGAGACTAGCGGGAGGGCCTACGAGCAGTACTTC. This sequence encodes CASSQDETSGRAYEQYF.

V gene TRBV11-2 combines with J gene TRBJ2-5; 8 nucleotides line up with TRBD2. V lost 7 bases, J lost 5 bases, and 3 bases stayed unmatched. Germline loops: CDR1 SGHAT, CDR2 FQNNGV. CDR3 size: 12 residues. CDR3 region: CASNRGGETQYF. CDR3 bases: TGTGCCAGCAATCGGGGGGGCGAGACCCAGTACTTC.

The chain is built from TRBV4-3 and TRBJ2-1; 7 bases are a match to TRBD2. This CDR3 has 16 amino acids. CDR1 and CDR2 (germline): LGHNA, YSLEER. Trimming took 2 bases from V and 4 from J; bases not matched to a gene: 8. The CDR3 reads CASSQQGLTLYNEQFF. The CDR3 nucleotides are TGCGCCAGCAGCCAACAGGGACTAACATTATACAATGAGCAGTTCTTC.

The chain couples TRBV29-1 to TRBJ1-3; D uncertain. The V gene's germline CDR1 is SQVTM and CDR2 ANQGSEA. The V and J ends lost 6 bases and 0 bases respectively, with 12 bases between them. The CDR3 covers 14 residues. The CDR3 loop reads CSVSGGSSGNTIYF. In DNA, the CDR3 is TGCAGCGTCTCGGGTGGGAGCTCTGGAAACACCATATATTTT.

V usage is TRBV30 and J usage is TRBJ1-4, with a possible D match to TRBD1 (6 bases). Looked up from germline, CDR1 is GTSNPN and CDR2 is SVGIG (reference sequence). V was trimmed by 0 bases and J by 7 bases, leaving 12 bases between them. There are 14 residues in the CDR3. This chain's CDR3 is CAWSVSTGLEKLFF. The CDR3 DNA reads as TGTGCCTGGAGTGTAAGCACAGGGCTTGAAAAACTGTTTTTT.

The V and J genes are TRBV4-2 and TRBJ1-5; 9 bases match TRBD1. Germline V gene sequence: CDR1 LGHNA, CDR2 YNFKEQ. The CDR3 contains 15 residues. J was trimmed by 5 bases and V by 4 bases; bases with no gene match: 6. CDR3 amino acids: CASSPPGQGDQPQHF. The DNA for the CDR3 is TGTGCCAGCAGCCCCCCGGGACAGGGAGATCAGCCCCAGCATTTT.

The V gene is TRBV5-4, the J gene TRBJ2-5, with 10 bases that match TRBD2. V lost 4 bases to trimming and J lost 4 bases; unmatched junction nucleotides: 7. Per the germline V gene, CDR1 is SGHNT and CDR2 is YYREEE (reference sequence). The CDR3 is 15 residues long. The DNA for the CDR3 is TGTGCCAGCAGCGCCGGGACTAGCGTTTCAGAGACCCAGTACTTC. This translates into CASSAGTSVSETQYF.

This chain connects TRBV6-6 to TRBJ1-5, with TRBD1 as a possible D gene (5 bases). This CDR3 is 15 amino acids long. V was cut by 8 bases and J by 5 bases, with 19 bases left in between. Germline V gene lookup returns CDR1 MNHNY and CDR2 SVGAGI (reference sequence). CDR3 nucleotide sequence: TGTGCCAGCGGTAGGCCCGGGCAGGGCGATCAGCCCCAGCATTTT. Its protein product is CASGRPGQGDQPQHF.

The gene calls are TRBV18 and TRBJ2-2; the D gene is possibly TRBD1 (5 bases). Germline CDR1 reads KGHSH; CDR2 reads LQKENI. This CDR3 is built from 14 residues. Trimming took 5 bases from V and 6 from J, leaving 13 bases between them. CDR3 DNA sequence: TGTGCCAGCTCAGCGTCCACAGGCGCCGGGGAGCTGTTTTTT. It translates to CASSASTGAGELFF.

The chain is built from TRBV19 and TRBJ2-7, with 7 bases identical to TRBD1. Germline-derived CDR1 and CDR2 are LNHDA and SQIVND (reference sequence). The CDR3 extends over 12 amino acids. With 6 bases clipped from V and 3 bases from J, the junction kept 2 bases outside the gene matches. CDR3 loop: CASRGQSYEQYF. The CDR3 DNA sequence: TGTGCCAGTAGGGGACAGAGCTACGAGCAGTACTTC. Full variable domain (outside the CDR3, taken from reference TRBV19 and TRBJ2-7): DGGITQSPKYLFRKEGQNVTLSCEQNLNHDAMYWYRQDPGQGLRLIYYSQIVNDFQKGDIAEGYSVSREKKESFPLTVTSAQKNPTAFYLCASRGQSYEQYFGPGTRLTVT.

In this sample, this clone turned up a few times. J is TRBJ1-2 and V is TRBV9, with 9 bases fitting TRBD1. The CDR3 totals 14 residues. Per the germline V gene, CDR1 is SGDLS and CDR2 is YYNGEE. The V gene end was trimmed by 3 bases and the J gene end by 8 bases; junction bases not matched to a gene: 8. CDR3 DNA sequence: TGTGCCAGCAGCGCCGGGGACAGGGTCCGCGGCTACACCTTC. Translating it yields CASSAGDRVRGYTF.

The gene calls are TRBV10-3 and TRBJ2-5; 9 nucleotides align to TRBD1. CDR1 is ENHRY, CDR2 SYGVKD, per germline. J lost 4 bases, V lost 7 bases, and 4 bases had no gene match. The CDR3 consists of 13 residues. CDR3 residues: CAIKQGQGETQYF. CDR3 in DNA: TGTGCCATCAAACAGGGACAGGGAGAGACCCAGTACTTC.

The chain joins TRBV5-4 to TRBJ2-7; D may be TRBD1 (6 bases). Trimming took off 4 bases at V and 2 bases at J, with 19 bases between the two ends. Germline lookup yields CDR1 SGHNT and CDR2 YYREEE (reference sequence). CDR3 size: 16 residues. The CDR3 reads CASSPSTGRGPYEQYF. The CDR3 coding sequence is TGTGCCAGCAGCCCCTCGACAGGAAGGGGACCCTACGAGCAGTACTTC.

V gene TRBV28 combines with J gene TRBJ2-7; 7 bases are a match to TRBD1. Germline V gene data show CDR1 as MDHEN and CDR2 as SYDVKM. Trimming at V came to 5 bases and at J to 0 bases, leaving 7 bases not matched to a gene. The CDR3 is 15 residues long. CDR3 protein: CASSIKYRGSYEQYF. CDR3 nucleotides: TGTGCCAGCAGTATAAAGTACAGGGGCTCCTACGAGCAGTACTTC.

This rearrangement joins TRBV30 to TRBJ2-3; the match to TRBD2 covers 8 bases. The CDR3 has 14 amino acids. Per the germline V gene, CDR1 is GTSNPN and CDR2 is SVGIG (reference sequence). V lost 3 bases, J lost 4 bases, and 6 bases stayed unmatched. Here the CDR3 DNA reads TGTGCCTGGAGCTTCACTAGCGGCCCAGATACGCAGTATTTT. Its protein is CAWSFTSGPDTQYF.

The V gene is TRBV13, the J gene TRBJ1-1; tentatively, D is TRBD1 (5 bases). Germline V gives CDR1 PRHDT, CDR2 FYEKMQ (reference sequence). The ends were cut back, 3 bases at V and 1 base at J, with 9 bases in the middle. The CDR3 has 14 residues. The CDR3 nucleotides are TGTGCCAGCAGCTTGGGGGGGAAGAACACTGAAGCTTTCTTT. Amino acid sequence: CASSLGGKNTEAFF.

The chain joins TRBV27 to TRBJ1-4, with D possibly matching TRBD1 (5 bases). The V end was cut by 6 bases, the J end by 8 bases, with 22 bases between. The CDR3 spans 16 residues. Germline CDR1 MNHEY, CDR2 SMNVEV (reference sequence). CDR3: CASSPTGSPKGEKLFF. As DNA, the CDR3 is TGTGCCAGCAGCCCAACCGGGAGCCCAAAGGGGGAAAAACTGTTTTTT.

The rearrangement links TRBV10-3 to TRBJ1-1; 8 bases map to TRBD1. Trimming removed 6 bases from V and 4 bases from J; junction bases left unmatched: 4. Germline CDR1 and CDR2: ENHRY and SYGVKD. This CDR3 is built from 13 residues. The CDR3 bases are TGTGCCATCAGGGCGGACAGGGTCACTGAAGCTTTCTTT. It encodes CAIRADRVTEAFF.

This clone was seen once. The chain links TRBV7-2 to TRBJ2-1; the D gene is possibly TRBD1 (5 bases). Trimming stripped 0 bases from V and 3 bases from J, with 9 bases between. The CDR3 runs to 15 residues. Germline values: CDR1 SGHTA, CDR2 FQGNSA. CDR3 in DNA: TGTGCCAGCAGCTTAGCGGTCAGGGTCTACAATGAGCAGTTCTTC. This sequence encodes CASSLAVRVYNEQFF.

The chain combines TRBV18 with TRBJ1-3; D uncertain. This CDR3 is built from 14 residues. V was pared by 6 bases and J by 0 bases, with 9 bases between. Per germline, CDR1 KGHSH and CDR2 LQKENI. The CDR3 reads CASSRDYSGNTIYF. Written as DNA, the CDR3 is TGTGCCAGCTCCCGCGACTACTCTGGAAACACCATATATTTT.

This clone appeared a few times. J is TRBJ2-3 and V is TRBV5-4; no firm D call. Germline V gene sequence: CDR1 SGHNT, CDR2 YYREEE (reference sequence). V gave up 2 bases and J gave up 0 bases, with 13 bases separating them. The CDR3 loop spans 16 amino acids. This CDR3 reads CASSFRLDLSTDTQYF. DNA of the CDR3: TGTGCCAGCAGCTTCCGACTGGATCTTAGCACAGATACGCAGTATTTT.

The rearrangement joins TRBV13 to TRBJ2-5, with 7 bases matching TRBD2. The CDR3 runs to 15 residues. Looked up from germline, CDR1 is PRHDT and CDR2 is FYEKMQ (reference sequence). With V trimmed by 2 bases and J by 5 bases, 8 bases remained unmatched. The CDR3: CASSLRLSGAETQYF. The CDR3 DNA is TGTGCCAGCAGCTTACGGCTCAGCGGGGCGGAGACCCAGTACTTC.

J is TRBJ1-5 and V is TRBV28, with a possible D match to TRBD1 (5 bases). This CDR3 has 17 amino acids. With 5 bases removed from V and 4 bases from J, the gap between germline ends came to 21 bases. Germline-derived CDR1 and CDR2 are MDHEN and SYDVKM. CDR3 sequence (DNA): TGTGCCAGCAGTCCCGACCACAGGAATCCTCAAAATCAGCCCCAGCATTTT. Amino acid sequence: CASSPDHRNPQNQPQHF. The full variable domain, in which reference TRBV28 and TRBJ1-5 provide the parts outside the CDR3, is DVKVTQSSRYLVKRTGEKVFLECVQDMDHENMFWYRQDPGLGLRLIYFSYDVKMKEKGDIPEGYSVSREKKERFSLILESASTNQTSMYLCASSPDHRNPQNQPQHFGDGTRLSIL.